A selection of T cell receptor beta chains follows, all from one sample in a study of a mutant IDH1 vaccine in newly diagnosed glioma. Libraries were prepared by immunoSEQ multiplex PCR; TCRdb keeps only in-frame clonotypes and omits some of them. The data show approximately 84,000 clones, 80% to 90% seen once. Their recognized antigens are unknown. The sample was PBMCs, taken from a glioma patient whose treatment included an IDH1 peptide vaccine. These receptors originate from a man in his forties or fifties with glioma. Both conserved end residues are part of each CDR3.

TRBJ1-3 | TRBV7-6 | CASSPQNRARGNTIYF
TRBJ2-6 | TRBV6-5 | CASREQGTGANVLTF
TRBJ1-2 | TRBV5-3 | CARRPKRGYTF
TRBJ1-2 | TRBV27 | CASSFGQLYGYTF
TRBJ2-3 | TRBV11-3 | CASSLLGSTADTQYF
TRBJ1-2 | TRBV15 | CATSRDTPGSSIGYTF
TRBJ1-1 | TRBV19 | CASRKQSMNTEAFF
TRBJ1-5 | TRBV11-2 | CASSLDRDQPQHF
TRBJ1-2 | TRBV14 | CASSQAQGGFRGYTF
TRBJ2-1 | TRBV28 | CASRRPLAGRSYNEQFF
TRBJ2-7 | TRBV4-3 | CASSQGIDTSYEQYF
TRBJ2-5 | TRBV9 | CASGGQGAEETQYF
TRBJ2-7 | TRBV19 | CASSIRTGGTYEQYF
TRBJ2-5 | TRBV7-9 | CASSWKGSYQETQYF
TRBJ1-4 | TRBV28 | CASSPSLNEKLFF
TRBJ2-7 | TRBV2 | CASSPRGSSYEQYF
TRBJ1-1 | TRBV19 | CASSTRTGAVNTEAFF
TRBJ2-3 | TRBV5-8 | CASSRSGVDTQYF
TRBJ2-5 | TRBV10-3 | CAISESPSGRIGETQYF
TRBJ2-1 | TRBV6-5 | CASTRTGTNEQFF
TRBJ1-5 | TRBV4-2 | CASSPTRGGNQPQHF
TRBJ1-2 | TRBV5-1 | CASSLGQGTDYGYTF
TRBJ1-3 | TRBV5-1 | CASSPDSSGNTIYF
TRBJ1-2 | TRBV29-1 | CSVEGPAGPGDGYTF
TRBJ1-2 | TRBV30 | CAWRSGATRKGGYTF
TRBJ2-3 | TRBV4-3 | CASSQGLQDTQYF
TRBJ2-7 | TRBV18 | CASSPYDRVIQFGSPRF
TRBJ1-5 | TRBV4-2 | CASSQTEGDGQPQHF
TRBJ1-1 | TRBV7-7 | CASSLTANTEAFF
TRBJ1-1 | TRBV4-3 | CASSQDRQNTEAFF
TRBJ2-7 | TRBV18 | CASSSTGGRYEQYF
TRBJ1-2 | TRBV7-9 | CASSPDGPSDYTF
TRBJ2-5 | TRBV6-1 | CASSDRGGRQETQYF
TRBJ2-7 | TRBV30 | CAWSVRGLRYEQYF
TRBJ1-1 | TRBV20-1 | CSAFDNTEAFF
TRBJ1-2 | TRBV29-1 | CSGTPGGYVASGYTF
TRBJ2-5 | TRBV5-6 | CASSLDGTVETQYF
TRBJ2-2 | TRBV7-2 | CASSLAGARVGELFF
TRBJ1-2 | TRBV4-2 | CASSQEGVGYGYTF
TRBJ2-7 | TRBV6-6 | CASRDYEQYF
TRBJ1-6 | TRBV18 | CASSLSTGIRNSPLHF
TRBJ1-2 | TRBV6-5 | CASEANYGYTF